A single sample is the source of the 20 T cell receptor beta chains below, sequenced in a study of early T cells in non-severe SARS-CoV-2 infection. TCRdb re-called the 5' RACE reads through MiXCR, storing one row per CDR3 protein. The sample has 60,000 to 65,000 distinct CDR3 sequences, about 9.3% seen once; the top ten hold 1.2%. Sample: whole blood. The receptors originated from an adult who was a healthcare worker with PCR-confirmed SARS-CoV-2 infection or an uninfected control (not recorded which).

The table lists this clonotype with a few counts. The DNA of the CDR3 is TGTGCCAGCAGTCTACGGGACAGGGGACGCTCTGGGGCCAACGTCCTGACTTTC. This translates into CASSLRDRGRSGANVLTF. The chain employs TRBV27 and TRBJ2-6, with 10 bases that match TRBD1. In germline, CDR1 is MNHEY, CDR2 SMNVEV (reference sequence). This CDR3 region has 18 residues. The trim removed 5 bases at V and 0 bases at J, leaving 7 bases unmatched.

This clonotype has a handful of counts. The CDR3 loop reads CSVQTKMRGQAAQYF. CDR3 in DNA: TGCAGCGTTCAAACAAAAATGAGGGGGCAAGCGGCCCAGTACTTC. The chain recombines TRBV29-1 with TRBJ2-5; TRBD1 matches 7 bases. The CDR3 has 15 residues. Germline V lookup: CDR1 SQVTM, CDR2 ANQGSEA. Germline trimming cut 5 bases from V and 9 bases from J; bases unmatched to any gene: 18.

In this sample, this clonotype turned up a few times. The chain joins TRBV20-1 to TRBJ1-5; D may be TRBD1 (5 bases). The germline V and J ends were trimmed by 3 bases and 1 base, with 10 bases remaining between them. This CDR3 region has 14 residues. Germline V gene lookup returns CDR1 DFQATT and CDR2 SNEGSKA (reference sequence). This chain's CDR3 is CSARTVSSNQPQHF. The CDR3 DNA reads TGCAGTGCTAGGACAGTTTCAAGCAATCAGCCCCAGCATTTT.

The chain carries TRBV10-2 and TRBJ2-6; D is ambiguous. Germline V CDR1 and CDR2: WSHSY, SAAADI. Deletions cut 1 base from V and 1 base from J, with 5 bases between. The CDR3 sequence is 15 residues long. CDR3 nucleotides: TGCGCCAGCAGTGAGTGGGCTTCTGGGGCCAACGTCCTGACTTTC. Translation: CASSEWASGANVLTF.

The sample holds many counts of this clonotype. The V and J genes are TRBV3-1 and TRBJ2-2; D gene unclear. The CDR3 has 12 amino acids. The germline V gene has CDR1 LGHDT and CDR2 YNNKEL (reference sequence). V lost 4 bases, J lost 6 bases, and 6 bases lay in between. The CDR3, as DNA: TGTGCCAGCAGCCGGGTTTCCGGGGAGCTGTTTTTT. Amino acids: CASSRVSGELFF.

This clonotype was observed a few times. The gene calls are TRBV7-2 and TRBJ1-1; TRBD1 aligns across 7 bases. This CDR3 comprises 13 residues. Germline V gives CDR1 SGHTA, CDR2 FQGNSA. V was clipped by 3 bases and J by 5 bases; unmatched bases: 3. DNA for the CDR3: TGTGCCAGCAGCTTTCAGGGGGTTACTGAAGCTTTCTTT. Amino acid sequence: CASSFQGVTEAFF.

This clonotype was found many times. The J gene is TRBJ2-6, the V gene TRBV19; possibly TRBD2 for D (5 bases). Germline loops: CDR1 LNHDA, CDR2 SQIVND (reference sequence). There are 16 residues in the CDR3. V was trimmed by 1 base and J by 2 bases, leaving 9 bases between them. CDR3 residues: CASSIGTRAGANVLTF. DNA for the CDR3: TGTGCCAGTAGTATAGGAACGAGGGCTGGGGCCAACGTCCTGACTTTC.

The chain is built from TRBV6-6 and TRBJ1-2; D possibly corresponds to TRBD1 (5 bases). The CDR3 is made up of 11 amino acids. In germline, CDR1 is MNHNY, CDR2 SVGAGI (reference sequence). As DNA, the CDR3 is TGTGTCGTCCCAGGGACCCATGGCTACACCTTC. This gives the protein CVVPGTHGYTF.

The chain uses TRBV12-3 or TRBV12-4 and TRBJ1-2; the D gene is possibly TRBD1 (6 bases). CDR3 size: 17 residues. V gave up 5 bases and J gave up 4 bases, with 23 bases separating them. CDR3 sequence reads: CASSPQAGAGAAYGYTF. In nucleotides, the CDR3 is TGTGCCAGCAGTCCCCAGGCGGGGGCGGGGGCTGCCTATGGCTACACCTTC.

The sample holds many counts of this clonotype. V is TRBV6-6 and J is TRBJ2-1, with 8 positions matching TRBD2. The CDR3 length is 13 residues. Germline lookup yields CDR1 MNHNY and CDR2 SVGAGI (reference sequence). DNA of the CDR3: TGTCACACGTCGGGGACTAGGGGTCTCGAATACTTCTTC. This codes for CHTSGTRGLEYFF.

V is TRBV5-1 and J is TRBJ2-7; possibly TRBD1 for D (5 bases). Trimming took off 3 bases at V and 5 bases at J, with 9 bases between the two ends. The CDR3 extends over 12 amino acids. Germline V gene data show CDR1 as SGHRS and CDR2 as YFSETQ. The CDR3 loop is CASSSTRDEQYV. The CDR3 DNA sequence: TGCGCCAGCAGCTCTACCAGGGACGAGCAGTACGTC.

This clonotype was observed a few times. The chain combines TRBV3-1 with TRBJ2-1; 8 bases agree with TRBD2. CDR3 length: 13 amino acids. The trim removed 6 bases at V and 10 bases at J, leaving 8 bases unmatched. From germline, CDR1 is LGHDT and CDR2 YNNKEL (reference sequence). The CDR3 region has the DNA TGTGCCAGCAGTACTCAGGCGGGGGGAGAGCAGTTCTTC. This codes for CASSTQAGGEQFF.

This clonotype was detected ten times or more. The chain employs TRBV6-1 and TRBJ1-1; a possible D gene is TRBD1 (5 bases). Germline V gene data show CDR1 as MNHNS and CDR2 as SASEGT. The CDR3 is 15 residues long. Trimming removed 2 bases at V and 4 bases at J, with 14 bases between. CDR3 in DNA: TGTGCCAGCAGTGAAATGCCGAGGGGTCCCACTGAAGCTTTCTTT. It yields the protein CASSEMPRGPTEAFF.

At least ten counts were recorded for this clonotype. This chain connects TRBV20-1 to TRBJ2-5; possible D gene TRBD1, 6 bases. CDR1 DFQATT and CDR2 SNEGSKA come from the germline V gene (reference sequence). Between the trimmed V and J ends, which lost 2 bases and 4 bases, there was a span of 14 bases. This CDR3 spans 14 amino acids. The CDR3: CSARLTGALETQYF. Here the CDR3 DNA reads TGCAGTGCTAGATTGACAGGAGCGCTAGAGACCCAGTACTTC.

V and J are TRBV5-1 and TRBJ2-7, with 7 bases identical to TRBD1. The CDR3 extends over 14 amino acids. The J segment lost 2 bases and the V segment lost 4 bases, leaving 6 bases of the junction unmatched. Germline CDR1 and CDR2: SGHRS and YFSETQ. The CDR3 region has the DNA TGCGCCAGCAGCCCATGGGACAGAGCCTACGAGCAGTACGTC. It yields the protein CASSPWDRAYEQYV.

This clonotype was counted only a few times. This chain uses TRBV3-1 with TRBJ2-1, with D maybe TRBD2 (7 bases). Germline values: CDR1 LGHDT, CDR2 YNNKEL (reference sequence). This CDR3 contains 12 residues. With 10 bases removed from V and 6 bases from J, the gap between germline ends came to 13 bases. CDR3 coding DNA: TGTGCCACCGAAGGGGGGGCCAATGAGCAGTTCTTC. Translation gives CATEGGANEQFF.

The V and J genes are TRBV5-8 and TRBJ1-1; D not resolved. V lost 4 bases and J lost 0, with 4 bases in between. Germline-derived CDR1 and CDR2 are SGHTS and YDEGEE. This CDR3 is built from 12 residues. Here the CDR3 reads CASSLMNTEAFF. CDR3 in DNA: TGTGCCAGCAGCCTTATGAACACTGAAGCTTTCTTT.

The chain has TRBV29-1 and TRBJ1-3, with TRBD1 identical over 7 bases. The CDR3 spans 13 residues. The V segment lost 6 bases and the J segment 2 bases; nucleotides outside the gene matches: 4. Germline CDR1 SQVTM, CDR2 ANQGSEA. CDR3 loop: CSVRQGAGNTIYF. The CDR3, as DNA: TGCAGCGTCCGACAGGGAGCTGGAAACACCATATATTTT. The complete variable domain, with remaining parts taken from reference TRBV29-1 and TRBJ1-3, reads SAVISQKPSRDICQRGTSLTIQCQVDSQVTMMFWYRQQPGQSLTLIATANQGSEATYESGFVIDKFPISRPNLTFSTLTVSNMSPEDSSIYLCSVRQGAGNTIYFGEGSWLTVV.

The V call is TRBV2, the J call TRBJ2-3; TRBD2 agrees at 7 bases. After removal of 5 bases from V and 2 bases from J, the junction contained 10 bases not matched to a gene. The CDR3 consists of 16 residues. Germline V gene data show CDR1 as SNHLY and CDR2 as FYNNEI. CDR3 in amino acids: CASSSALAVLTDTQYF. DNA for the CDR3: TGTGCCAGCAGTTCCGCTCTAGCGGTACTCACAGATACGCAGTATTTT.

The V and J genes are TRBV3-1 and TRBJ1-6; perhaps TRBD1 as D (5 bases). Germline-derived CDR1 and CDR2 are LGHDT and YNNKEL (reference sequence). This CDR3 region has 14 residues. V shed 6 bases and J shed 4 bases, with 10 bases lying between them. The CDR3 is CASRAGPYNSPLHF. CDR3 DNA: TGTGCCAGCAGGGCAGGGCCGTATAATTCACCCCTCCACTTT.